These 8 T cell receptor beta chains share one sample of origin, sequenced in a study of monozygotic twins with inflammatory bowel disease (dated by TCRdb to the late 2010s). The library came from 5' RACE. For sequencing, an Illumina HiSeq 2500 was employed. Reads reprocessed by TCRdb are summarized as one entry per CDR3 protein sequence, and DNA is absent. The sample has about 380,000 distinct CDR3 sequences on record. The leading ten clones occupy roughly 2.6% of the sample. Sequences were obtained from blood. Receptor source: a human donor with ulcerative colitis or Crohn's disease, or a healthy co-twin of an affected twin (not recorded which).

This chain joins TRBV5-1 and TRBJ2-3; TCRdb outputs TRBD1, but without DNA this stays unchecked. CDR1 is SGHRS, CDR2 YFSETQ, per germline. The CDR3 has 15 amino acids. The chain's CDR3 is CASRPSDREPDTQYF.

This rearrangement joins TRBV29-1 to TRBJ2-5; with no DNA, the TCRdb D assignment of TRBD2 cannot be verified. CDR3 length: 15 residues. Germline V gene lookup returns CDR1 SQVTM and CDR2 ANQGSEA. CDR3: CSVDRGSASWETQYF.

The V call is TRBV12-3 or TRBV12-4, the J call TRBJ2-6; TCRdb designates TRBD2, a call that cannot be tested without DNA. The length of the CDR3 is 19 residues. This chain's CDR3 is CASRVAARGILSGANVLTF.

This sequence joins TRBV4-3 and TRBJ1-1; TCRdb picks TRBD1, but there is no DNA to check that call. The CDR3 length is 14 residues. Germline-derived CDR1 and CDR2 are LGHNA and YSLEER. The CDR3 sequence: CASSQVTGETEAFF.

The J gene is TRBJ1-1, the V gene TRBV20-1; lacking DNA, the TRBD1 call made by TCRdb goes unchecked. Per germline, CDR1 DFQATT and CDR2 SNEGSKA (reference sequence). This CDR3 contains 15 residues. CDR3 amino acids: CSADTGALMNTEAFF.

The V call is TRBV20-1, the J call TRBJ2-1; the D call of TRBD2 rests on TCRdb alone, since no DNA is present to check it. The CDR3 is made up of 15 amino acids. From germline, CDR1 is DFQATT and CDR2 SNEGSKA (reference sequence). CDR3 sequence reads: CSARDLARLYNEQFF.

V is TRBV25-1 and J is TRBJ2-7; TCRdb outputs TRBD2, but without DNA this stays unchecked. Looked up from germline, CDR1 is MGHDK and CDR2 is SYGVNS. The CDR3 is made up of 20 amino acids. The CDR3 region is CASSEPRTVTSGGSLYEQYF.

CDR3 loop: CASSSYLGDRKYYEQYF. The chain is built from TRBV7-9 and TRBJ2-7; the D call of TRBD1 rests on TCRdb alone, since no DNA is present to check it. The germline CDR1 and CDR2 sequences are SEHNR and FQNEAQ (reference sequence). The CDR3 is 17 residues long. Full variable domain (missing parts from reference TRBV7-9 and TRBJ2-7): DTGVSQNPRHKITKRGQNVTFRCDPISEHNRLYWYRQTLGQGPEFLTYFQNEAQLEKSRLLSDRFSAERPKGSFSTLEIQRTEQGDSAMYLCASSSYLGDRKYYEQYFGPGTRLTVT.